This is a list of T cell receptor beta chains from one sample in a study of OX40 agonist ivuxolimab in advanced cancers. Here immunoSEQ multiplex PCR was the method, and the copy in TCRdb shows in-frame clones only, minus some. The sample comprises 20,000 or so clones, roughly 78% of which are singletons, and 25% to 30% rests with the top ten. Sequencing was performed on CD4+ or CD8+ T cells sorted from blood, taken in a trial of the OX40 agonist ivuxolimab. The receptors derive from an adult with an advanced solid tumor such as melanoma, head and neck, liver or kidney cancer. Each CDR3 is given with its conserved first and last residue. The D gene is left open where the match is weak. Some rows have no size entry. The others give once, few or many, or a class for an expanded clone.

clone_size: -
j_call: TRBJ1-2
v_call: TRBV5-6
d_call: TRBD1
cdr3_nt: TGTGCCAGCAGCCCGGGACAGGTCTATGGCTACACCTTC
cdr3_aa: CASSPGQVYGYTF

clone_size: -
j_call: TRBJ1-5
v_call: TRBV19
d_call: -
cdr3_nt: TGTGCCAGTAGTATTTTCAGGGGAAAGGGATTTCTGAGCAATCAGCCCCAGCATTTT
cdr3_aa: CASSIFRGKGFLSNQPQHF

clone_size: -
j_call: TRBJ1-5
v_call: TRBV28
d_call: -
cdr3_nt: TGTGCCAGCAGTTTATGGCAGATCGATAGCAATCAGCCCCAGCATTTT
cdr3_aa: CASSLWQIDSNQPQHF

clone_size: few
j_call: TRBJ2-1
v_call: TRBV9
d_call: TRBD2
cdr3_nt: TGTGCCAGCAGCCCTCTAGCGGCTTCCTACAATGAGCAGTTCTTC
cdr3_aa: CASSPLAASYNEQFF

clone_size: -
j_call: TRBJ1-4
v_call: TRBV7-9
d_call: -
cdr3_nt: TGTGCCAGCAGCTTGCAGGGACCATACGGAGAAAAACTGTTTTTT
cdr3_aa: CASSLQGPYGEKLFF

clone_size: -
j_call: TRBJ2-3
v_call: TRBV7-6
d_call: -
cdr3_nt: TGTGCCAGCAGCTTTGGTGCCAGCACAGATACGCAGTATTTT
cdr3_aa: CASSFGASTDTQYF

clone_size: -
j_call: TRBJ1-2
v_call: TRBV7-9
d_call: -
cdr3_nt: TGTGCCAGCAGCTTATCAGAAAGGTTCTATGGCTACACCTTC
cdr3_aa: CASSLSERFYGYTF

clone_size: -
j_call: TRBJ2-1
v_call: TRBV10-1
d_call: TRBD2
cdr3_nt: TGCGCCAGCAGTCCCGGGACTAGCGGACCTTCCTACAATGAGCAGTTCTTC
cdr3_aa: CASSPGTSGPSYNEQFF

clone_size: -
j_call: TRBJ1-5
v_call: TRBV28
d_call: -
cdr3_nt: TGTGCCAGCAGTTTAACGACCGATTTTAATCAGCCCCAGCATTTT
cdr3_aa: CASSLTTDFNQPQHF

clone_size: -
j_call: TRBJ2-1
v_call: TRBV25-1
d_call: TRBD2
cdr3_nt: TGTGCCAGCAGTGAGCAGCGGGGGGTGTACAATGAGCAGTTCTTC
cdr3_aa: CASSEQRGVYNEQFF

clone_size: hyperexpanded
j_call: TRBJ1-1
v_call: TRBV7-3
d_call: -
cdr3_nt: TGTGCCAGCAGCTTAAGTTGGAACACTGAAGCTTTCTTT
cdr3_aa: CASSLSWNTEAFF

clone_size: -
j_call: TRBJ2-3
v_call: TRBV5-8
d_call: TRBD1
cdr3_nt: TGTGCCAGCAGCTTGGTTCTTTGGGACAGACAAGATACGCAGTATTTT
cdr3_aa: CASSLVLWDRQDTQYF

clone_size: -
j_call: TRBJ2-1
v_call: TRBV7-9
d_call: -
cdr3_nt: TGTGCCAGCAGCTTGGGAGGGGGTAGCTACAATGAGCAGTTCTTC
cdr3_aa: CASSLGGGSYNEQFF

clone_size: -
j_call: TRBJ2-3
v_call: TRBV27
d_call: -
cdr3_nt: TGTGCCAGCAGTCTCGGGACTCATCGTTTGGCAGATACGCAGTATTTT
cdr3_aa: CASSLGTHRLADTQYF

clone_size: -
j_call: TRBJ2-7
v_call: TRBV19
d_call: TRBD1
cdr3_nt: TGTGCCAGTAGTATTGGGACAGCAGCCTACGAGCAGTACTTC
cdr3_aa: CASSIGTAAYEQYF

clone_size: -
j_call: TRBJ2-7
v_call: TRBV4-2
d_call: -
cdr3_nt: TGTGCCAGCAGCCAAGACGGGCTCTCCTACGAGCAGTACTTC
cdr3_aa: CASSQDGLSYEQYF

clone_size: few
j_call: TRBJ2-1
v_call: TRBV9
d_call: -
cdr3_nt: TGTGCCAGCAGCGACCTAGATGGGACCTATTACAATGAGCAGTTCTTC
cdr3_aa: CASSDLDGTYYNEQFF

clone_size: -
j_call: TRBJ2-2
v_call: TRBV19
d_call: -
cdr3_nt: TGTGCCAGTAGTATACCCCACAGGGGAGGTTTGACCGGGGAGCTGTTTTTT
cdr3_aa: CASSIPHRGGLTGELFF

clone_size: -
j_call: TRBJ1-1
v_call: TRBV7-9
d_call: -
cdr3_nt: TGTGCCAGCAGCTTAGCACCTTTGAACACTGAAGCTTTCTTT
cdr3_aa: CASSLAPLNTEAFF

clone_size: -
j_call: TRBJ2-7
v_call: TRBV9
d_call: -
cdr3_nt: TGTGCCAGCAGCGAAGGGACCCGTGGCGAGCAGTACTTC
cdr3_aa: CASSEGTRGEQYF

clone_size: -
j_call: TRBJ1-1
v_call: TRBV9
d_call: -
cdr3_nt: TGTGCCAGCAGCGTCGGAAGCGGAGCTTTCGAAGCTTTCTTT
cdr3_aa: CASSVGSGAFEAFF